The rows below give T cell receptor beta chains drawn from one sample of a study of cytotoxic CD8 clonotypes in ibrutinib-treated CLL. Data came from immunoSEQ multiplex PCR; TCRdb stores just in-frame clones and leaves some out. The table lists about 160,000 clones, roughly 86% of them singletons. Source: PBMCs, taken after 12 months of ibrutinib treatment. Receptors originate from a human donor with chronic lymphocytic leukemia. Each CDR3 is given with its conserved first and last residue. The D gene is left open where the match is weak. A clone size is listed for some rows: how often the clone was seen (once, few, many), or a class if it is expanded.

TRBJ2-7 | - | TRBD2 | TRBV6-5 | TGTGCCAGCAGTTACGAATCTCGGGGGGTGTCCTACGAGCAGTACTTC | CASSYESRGVSYEQYF
TRBJ2-1 | - | - | TRBV4-2 | TGTGCCAGCAGCCAAGACCGTTTCGCCTACAATGAGCAGTTCTTC | CASSQDRFAYNEQFF
TRBJ2-5 | - | - | TRBV28 | TGTGCCAGCAGCCGCCTTACCGAAGAGACCCAGTACTTC | CASSRLTEETQYF
TRBJ2-3 | - | - | TRBV18 | TGTGCCAGCTCACCACTCGGGAGATCAGATACGCAGTATTTT | CASSPLGRSDTQYF
TRBJ2-5 | - | - | TRBV7-8 | TGTGCCAGCAGCATATTAAGGGTCCGCTCAGGGACCCAGTACTTC | CASSILRVRSGTQYF
TRBJ2-2 | - | - | TRBV9 | TGTGCCAGCAGCCCTCGGACGGGCACCGGGGAGCTGTTTTTT | CASSPRTGTGELFF
TRBJ1-6 | once | - | TRBV27 | TGTGCCAGCAGGACTGCGTATAATTCACCCCTCCACTTT | CASRTAYNSPLHF
TRBJ1-1 | once | TRBD1 | TRBV7-3 | TGTGCCAGCAGCCCCACCGGGACAGGGACAAACACTGAAGCTTTCTTT | CASSPTGTGTNTEAFF
TRBJ2-1 | once | TRBD1 | TRBV7-8 | TGTGCCAGCAGCTTGACAGGGGTGGGCAATGAGCAGTTCTTC | CASSLTGVGNEQFF
TRBJ2-7 | - | - | TRBV29-1 | TGCAGCGTTGTAGAAGACTTCTCCTACGAGCAGTACTTC | CSVVEDFSYEQYF
TRBJ2-1 | - | - | TRBV4-2 | TGTGCCAGCAGCCAAGATTTCCACAATGAGCAGTTCTTC | CASSQDFHNEQFF
TRBJ1-2 | - | TRBD1 | TRBV19 | TGTGCCAGTAACCCCGGGACAGGGACCGCCAACCGCCTGGGTGGCTACACCTTC | CASNPGTGTANRLGGYTF
TRBJ2-7 | - | TRBD1 | TRBV4-1 | TGCGCCAGCAGCCTCGGGACAGGGACCTACGAGCAGTACTTC | CASSLGTGTYEQYF
TRBJ1-5 | - | TRBD1 | TRBV5-4 | TGTGCCAGCAGCTCACAGGGGTATAGCAATCAGCCCCAGCATTTT | CASSSQGYSNQPQHF
TRBJ2-2 | - | TRBD2 | TRBV6-1 | TGTGCCAGCAGTGTACTAGCGGGAGGGAACGGGGAGCTGTTTTTT | CASSVLAGGNGELFF
TRBJ2-7 | - | TRBD2 | TRBV6-1 | TGTGCCAGCAGTGAGGTACTAGCGGAAATTTCCTACGAGCAGTACTTC | CASSEVLAEISYEQYF
TRBJ1-4 | - | TRBD1 | TRBV29-1 | TGCAGCGTTGAACTCCGGGACAGGTCTGAAAAACTGTTTTTT | CSVELRDRSEKLFF
TRBJ2-2 | - | - | TRBV28 | TGTGCCAGCAGTCCGGGACAAGCCCATACCGGGGAGCTGTTTTTT | CASSPGQAHTGELFF
TRBJ1-1 | - | - | TRBV7-2 | TGTGCCAGCAGCGCTAGCGGGGGCATGAACACTGAAGCTTTCTTT | CASSASGGMNTEAFF
TRBJ1-4 | few | TRBD1 | TRBV2 | TGTGCCAGCAGTGGACAGGGCATCAATGAAAAACTGTTTTTT | CASSGQGINEKLFF
TRBJ2-1 | - | TRBD2 | TRBV19 | TGTGCCAGTAGTAGGGGGGGAGCGGCCTCCTACAATGAGCAGTTCTTC | CASSRGGAASYNEQFF
TRBJ1-5 | - | - | TRBV27 | TGTGCCAGCAGTTTGGGGGTATTGCAGCCCCAGCATTTT | CASSLGVLQPQHF
TRBJ1-1 | - | - | TRBV5-5 | TGTGCCAGCAGCTTGGGGGCGGGGGACCTATCTTCCAGGAACACTGAAGCTTTCTTT | CASSLGAGDLSSRNTEAFF
TRBJ1-1 | medium-sized | TRBD1 | TRBV25-1 | TGTGCCAGCAGTGAGGCAGGGGGCTTGGCGGACACTGAAGCTTTCTTT | CASSEAGGLADTEAFF
TRBJ2-3 | - | TRBD1 | TRBV6-5 | TGTGCCAGCAGTTACCGCGGACAGGGCTGGACAGATACGCAGTATTTT | CASSYRGQGWTDTQYF
TRBJ1-1 | - | - | TRBV7-3 | TGTGCCAGCAGCTTCCGGGGGGGCCTGGCTACGCGGTCCCCGGCTTTCTTT | CASSFRGGLATRSPAFF
TRBJ1-4 | - | - | TRBV7-9 | TGTGCCAGCAGTCCCGACAGCCCAAGTAGGGAAAAACTGTTTTTT | CASSPDSPSREKLFF
TRBJ2-1 | - | TRBD1 | TRBV6-4 | TGTGCCAGCAGTGACGAGGACAGGGGAACCGGTGAGCAGTTCTTC | CASSDEDRGTGEQFF
TRBJ2-6 | few | - | TRBV5-1 | TGCGCCAGCAGCTTAACAGGGTTAGGGGCCAACGTCCTGACTTTC | CASSLTGLGANVLTF
TRBJ2-7 | - | TRBD2 | TRBV4-3 | TGCGCCAGCAGCCGGACTAGCGGGAGCTCCTACGAGCAGTACTTC | CASSRTSGSSYEQYF
TRBJ2-1 | - | - | TRBV4-3 | TGCGCCAGCAGCCGAAACAGGGCTACTGGCGATGAGCAGTTCTTC | CASSRNRATGDEQFF
TRBJ2-3 | - | TRBD2 | TRBV9 | TGTGCCAGCAGCGTATCTCCCGGGACTAGCAGACCTGAAACGCAGTATTTT | CASSVSPGTSRPETQYF
TRBJ2-7 | - | - | TRBV11-3 | TGTGCCAGCAGCTTCTTTGTGGGCGAGCAGTACTTC | CASSFFVGEQYF
TRBJ2-6 | - | - | TRBV19 | TGTGCCAGCCCGGGCCAGCGACGAATCTCTGGGGCCAACGTCCTGACTTTC | CASPGQRRISGANVLTF
TRBJ1-1 | - | - | TRBV7-2 | TGTGCCAGCAGCCCCGGGCTGATTGGGGAAGCTTTCTTT | CASSPGLIGEAFF
TRBJ2-1 | - | - | TRBV5-4 | TGTGCCAGCAGCTTATTGACAGGGAGGGTACACAATGAGCAGTTCTTC | CASSLLTGRVHNEQFF